Reported below is one T cell receptor (beta chain). Antigen specificity is unknown. This was the immunoSEQ version 4 assay in survey mode. Genomic DNA was diluted to 10 ng/uL, up to 1 ug per sample. TCRdb's table, derived via immunoSEQ multiplex PCR, lists solely in-frame clones and lacks some. The table shows just under 65,000 clones, with about four fifths occurring only once. Cells were stimulated with overlapping HIV-1 Gag 15-mer peptides. Sorted nonresponding memory CD4+ T cells were CD40L-negative, CD69-negative, CD45RO-high. Stimulated PBMCs had first been depleted of CD8+ T cells. These data come from a study of persistence of HIV-infected CD4 T cells. Whole-study findings and limits: CMV- and Gag-responding cells had lower TCRbeta richness than CD3/CD28-responding cells. Proviral oligoclonality tracked with TCR oligoclonality within the same sorted cells.

V lost 1 base, J lost 12 bases, and 18 bases lay in between. Per the germline V gene, CDR1 is KGHDR and CDR2 is SFDVKD. The CDR3 runs 15 residues. The specimen comprised CD4+ T cells sorted from PBMCs after approximately 20-hour stimulation, sampled from a patient who received antiretroviral therapy. This chain connects TRBV24-1 to TRBJ2-1; D gene uncertain. The sequence was obtained from an adult man with HIV who was CMV-seropositive. The CDR3 is CATSDLGQAEKGQFF. The CDR3 bases are TGTGCCACCAGTGATTTAGGGCAGGCGGAGAAGGGGCAGTTCTTC.